The clone carrying this T cell receptor beta chain turned up a few times. Its cognate antigen is unknown. Deletions cut 5 bases from V and 5 bases from J, with 16 bases between. Germline CDR1 reads MNHNS; CDR2 reads SASEGT. The CDR3 runs to 15 residues. This entry belongs to a study of T cell repertoires in cytomegalovirus infection. TCRdb processed the reads anew with MiXCR; each CDR3 protein has one entry. This sample has some 940,000 distinct CDR3 sequences, with roughly 30% found just once. This sequence was found in a human donor in good health (CMV status not recorded). Some clones in this sample may be carry-over from other donors' samples. This chain connects TRBV6-1 to TRBJ2-1; perhaps TRBD1 as D (6 bases). Here the sequenced sample was cultured CD8+ T cells from PBMCs, taken from culture after CMV antigen stimulation. CDR3 region: CASSWTAVGHNEQFF. The CDR3 DNA sequence: TGTGCCAGCAGTTGGACAGCGGTTGGGCACAATGAGCAGTTCTTC.